A selection of T cell receptor beta chains follows, all from one sample in a study of shared clonotypes between healthy human individuals. The method was immunoSEQ multiplex PCR; TCRdb's version includes in-frame clones alone and lacks a portion of them. The data contain 2 million to 2.5 million clones, about 92% of them seen just once; the ten biggest clones take up about 0.37%. The specimen was naive CD4+ T cells from PBMCs. The source is a man between 18 and 29 years old in good health. Some clones in this sample may be carry-over from other donors' samples. Both conserved end residues are part of each CDR3. The D gene is left open where the match is weak. Clone size is not always given. Where it is, it says once, few, many or a class for expanded clones.

clone size: once; V gene: TRBV7-2; J gene: TRBJ1-5; D gene: -; CDR3 protein: CASSPGGGQPQHF; CDR3 DNA: TGTGCCAGCAGCCCGGGGGGTGGTCAGCCCCAGCATTTT
clone size: -; V gene: TRBV9; J gene: TRBJ2-2; D gene: -; CDR3 protein: CASSVRQNTGELFF; CDR3 DNA: TGTGCCAGCAGCGTTCGACAGAACACCGGGGAGCTGTTTTTT
clone size: -; V gene: TRBV2; J gene: TRBJ1-2; D gene: TRBD1; CDR3 protein: CASETGGRGYTF; CDR3 DNA: TGTGCCAGCGAAACAGGGGGCAGGGGCTACACCTTC
clone size: -; V gene: TRBV9; J gene: TRBJ1-3; D gene: -; CDR3 protein: CASSVGTGSGNTIYF; CDR3 DNA: TGTGCCAGCAGCGTAGGAACAGGCTCTGGAAACACCATATATTTT
clone size: -; V gene: TRBV9; J gene: TRBJ2-2; D gene: TRBD2; CDR3 protein: CASSRAGGPGELFF; CDR3 DNA: TGTGCCAGCAGTCGAGCGGGAGGGCCGGGGGAGCTGTTTTTT
clone size: -; V gene: TRBV11-1; J gene: TRBJ2-7; D gene: -; CDR3 protein: CASSFLGPYYEQYF; CDR3 DNA: TGTGCCAGCAGCTTCCTCGGGCCTTACTACGAGCAGTACTTC
clone size: once; V gene: TRBV19; J gene: TRBJ1-1; D gene: -; CDR3 protein: CASKGETEAFF; CDR3 DNA: TGTGCAAGTAAGGGGGAGACTGAAGCTTTCTTT
clone size: -; V gene: TRBV28; J gene: TRBJ2-2; D gene: -; CDR3 protein: CASSLAGVGPGELFF; CDR3 DNA: TGTGCCAGCAGTTTAGCCGGTGTGGGACCCGGGGAGCTGTTTTTT
clone size: -; V gene: TRBV30; J gene: TRBJ2-3; D gene: -; CDR3 protein: CAWLRGQGADTQYF; CDR3 DNA: TGTGCCTGGCTCCGGGGGCAAGGGGCAGATACGCAGTATTTT
clone size: once; V gene: TRBV9; J gene: TRBJ2-7; D gene: TRBD2; CDR3 protein: CASSVSDTSGFYEQYF; CDR3 DNA: TGTGCCAGCAGCGTATCGGATACTAGCGGGTTTTACGAGCAGTACTTC